The sequence of this TCR beta chain was determined in a study of T cells after posttransplantation cyclophosphamide. The method was immunoSEQ multiplex PCR; TCRdb's version includes in-frame clones alone and lacks a portion of them. The sample yields 25,000 to 35,000 clones, without any singletons. The study's findings and limits: After PTCy, TRB diversity resembled that of CNI/methotrexate controls. Skin or GI-infiltrating T cells shared few TRB sequences with blood.

Germline V gene data show CDR1 as KGHSH and CDR2 as LQKENI. The V end was cut by 3 bases, the J end by 4 bases, with 6 bases between. The CDR3 is 13 residues long. This clone has at least ten counts. Its antigen is still unknown. The TCR was taken from a woman aged 25 to 39 in good health and a related stem cell transplant donor. V gene TRBV18 combines with J gene TRBJ2-2, with unresolved D. The source material was PBMCs. CDR3 in amino acids: CASSPLSTGELFF. As DNA, the CDR3 is TGTGCCAGCTCACCCCTGTCCACCGGGGAGCTGTTTTTT. Looking up the rest from reference TRBV18 and TRBJ2-2 gives the full variable domain: NAGVMQNPRHLVRRRGQEARLRCSPMKGHSHVYWYRQLPEEGLKFMVYLQKENIIDESGMPKERFSAEFPKEGPSILRIQQVVRGDSAAYFCASSPLSTGELFFGEGSRLTVL.